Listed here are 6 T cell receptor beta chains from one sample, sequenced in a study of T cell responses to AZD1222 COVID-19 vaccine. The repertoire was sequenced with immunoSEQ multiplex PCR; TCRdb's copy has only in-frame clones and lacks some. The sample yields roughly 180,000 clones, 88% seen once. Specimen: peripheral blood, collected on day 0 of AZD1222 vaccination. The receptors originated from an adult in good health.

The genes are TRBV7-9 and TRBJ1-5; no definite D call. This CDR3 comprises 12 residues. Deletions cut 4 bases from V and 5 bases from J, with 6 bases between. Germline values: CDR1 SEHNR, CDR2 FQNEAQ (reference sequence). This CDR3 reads CASSSQYQPQHF. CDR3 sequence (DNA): TGTGCCAGCAGCTCCCAATATCAGCCCCAGCATTTT.

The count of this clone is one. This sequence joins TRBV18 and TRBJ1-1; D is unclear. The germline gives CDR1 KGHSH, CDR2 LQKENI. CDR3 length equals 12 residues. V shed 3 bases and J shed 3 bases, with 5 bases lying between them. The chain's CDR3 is CASSPQYTEAFF. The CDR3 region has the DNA TGTGCCAGCTCACCGCAGTACACTGAAGCTTTCTTT.

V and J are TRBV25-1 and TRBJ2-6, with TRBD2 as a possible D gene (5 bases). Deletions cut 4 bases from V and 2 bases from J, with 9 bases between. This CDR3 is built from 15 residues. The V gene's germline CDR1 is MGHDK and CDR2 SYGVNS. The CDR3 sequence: CASSGFGAGANVLTF. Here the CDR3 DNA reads TGTGCCAGCAGTGGGTTCGGGGCTGGGGCCAACGTCCTGACTTTC.

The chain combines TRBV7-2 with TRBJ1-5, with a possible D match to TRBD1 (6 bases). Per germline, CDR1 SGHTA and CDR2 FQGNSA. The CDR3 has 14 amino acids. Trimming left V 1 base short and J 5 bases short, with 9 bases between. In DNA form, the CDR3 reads TGTGCCAGCAGCTTAGGACAGGCCCATCAGCCCCAGCATTTT. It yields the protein CASSLGQAHQPQHF.

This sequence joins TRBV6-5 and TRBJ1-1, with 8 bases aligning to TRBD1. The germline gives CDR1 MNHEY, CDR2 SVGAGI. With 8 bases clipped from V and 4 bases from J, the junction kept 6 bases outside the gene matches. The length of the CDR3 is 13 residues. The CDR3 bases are TGTGCCAGCTCCAGGGGGCCGGGCACTGAAGCTTTCTTT. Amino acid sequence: CASSRGPGTEAFF.

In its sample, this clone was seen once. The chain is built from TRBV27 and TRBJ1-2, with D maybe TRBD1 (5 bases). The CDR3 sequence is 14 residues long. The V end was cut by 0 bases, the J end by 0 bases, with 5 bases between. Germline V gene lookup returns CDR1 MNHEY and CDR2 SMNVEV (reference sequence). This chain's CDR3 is CASSLSGANYGYTF. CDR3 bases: TGTGCCAGCAGTTTATCGGGGGCTAACTATGGCTACACCTTC.